Listed below are T cell receptor beta chains from one sample, sequenced in a study of vaccination and CD4 T cells after COVID-19. The antigens these receptors bind are not known. TCRdb itself ran the PCR reads through MiXCR, one entry per CDR3 protein. The sample consists of some 9,300 distinct CDR3 sequences, around 59% of them appearing once. Source material: CD4+ T cells from blood, cultured in vitro. These receptors were taken from a human donor who had recovered from COVID-19. The conserved cysteine and the conserved F or W are not part of the CDR3 here. Each record gives: V gene, CDR3 protein.

v_gene: TRBV6-1
CDR3aa: ASRPRLGGQRGNEQF

v_gene: TRBV20-1
CDR3aa: SARDGVRGNTEAF

v_gene: TRBV4-3
CDR3aa: ASSRGLAERQNIQY

v_gene: TRBV7-9
CDR3aa: ASSYVPGQGTQY

v_gene: TRBV19
CDR3aa: ASSTRNTGELF

v_gene: TRBV15
CDR3aa: ATSTHGDTQY

v_gene: TRBV25-1
CDR3aa: ASSEYRATEAF

v_gene: TRBV7-2
CDR3aa: ASSLLGGGYT

v_gene: TRBV7-7
CDR3aa: ASSLIPRDYTYEQY

v_gene: TRBV12-3/TRBV12-4
CDR3aa: ASSLGTRTKQY

v_gene: TRBV11-2
CDR3aa: ASSPIGGNYSGNTIY

v_gene: TRBV7-3
CDR3aa: ASSLGGQETQY

v_gene: TRBV11-2
CDR3aa: ASSLAPGVDYYGYT

v_gene: TRBV4-1
CDR3aa: ASSRVVASSSYEQY

v_gene: TRBV6-5
CDR3aa: ASSYGETQY

v_gene: TRBV11-2
CDR3aa: ASSLGQNYGYT

v_gene: TRBV11-2
CDR3aa: ASSLDWGVKLF

v_gene: TRBV12-3/TRBV12-4
CDR3aa: ASTLSGGERDEQF

v_gene: TRBV28
CDR3aa: ASSSTLAGAQETQY

v_gene: TRBV27
CDR3aa: ASRTSGTDTQY

v_gene: TRBV27
CDR3aa: ASSRLPGLAGAGGELF

v_gene: TRBV6-1
CDR3aa: ASRSPADSYNEQF

v_gene: TRBV27
CDR3aa: ASSLIETQY

v_gene: TRBV20-1
CDR3aa: SARDQQGGEKLF

v_gene: TRBV18
CDR3aa: ASSPPGQGDTEAF

v_gene: TRBV6-1
CDR3aa: ASSPAGNYGYT

v_gene: TRBV7-7
CDR3aa: ASSQGRTDTQY

v_gene: TRBV7-2
CDR3aa: ASSLAGVGVDEQF